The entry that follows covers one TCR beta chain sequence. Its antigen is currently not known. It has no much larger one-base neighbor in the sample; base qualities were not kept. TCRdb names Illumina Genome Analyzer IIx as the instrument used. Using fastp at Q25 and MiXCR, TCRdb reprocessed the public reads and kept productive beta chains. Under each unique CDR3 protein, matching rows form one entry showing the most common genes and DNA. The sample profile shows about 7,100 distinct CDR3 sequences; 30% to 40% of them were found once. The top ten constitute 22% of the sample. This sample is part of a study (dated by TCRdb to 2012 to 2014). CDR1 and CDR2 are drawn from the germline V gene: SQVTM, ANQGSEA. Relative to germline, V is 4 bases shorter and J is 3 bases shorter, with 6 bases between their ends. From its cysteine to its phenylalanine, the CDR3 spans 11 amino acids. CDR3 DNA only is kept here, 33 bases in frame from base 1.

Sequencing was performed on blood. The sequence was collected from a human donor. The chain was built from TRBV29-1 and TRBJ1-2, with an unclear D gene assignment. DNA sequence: TGCAGCGTTGGTCCGGACTATGGCTACACCTTC. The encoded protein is CSVGPDYGYTF.